The rows below give T cell receptor beta chains drawn from one sample of a study of cytomegalovirus exposure and HLA in healthy donors. TCRdb's table, derived via immunoSEQ multiplex PCR, lists solely in-frame clones and lacks some. The sample includes approximately 40,000 clones. Sequenced material: PBMCs. The source of these receptors is a woman younger than 45 in good health and CMV-seronegative. CDR3s include the opening cysteine and the closing phenylalanine or tryptophan. D genes are given only for firm matches.

NA	TRBV27	TRBJ2-7	CASSLGTGNYEQYF	TGTGCCAGCAGCTTGGGAACAGGAAACTACGAGCAGTACTTC
NA	TRBV10-3	TRBJ2-7	CAISATGGSYEQYF	TGTGCCATCAGTGCGACGGGTGGCTCCTACGAGCAGTACTTC
NA	TRBV11-3	TRBJ2-6	CASSPSGANVLTF	TGTGCCAGCAGCCCTTCTGGGGCCAACGTCCTGACTTTC
TRBD2	TRBV4-1	TRBJ2-1	CASSQSPTSGSDNEQFF	TGCGCCAGCAGCCAATCTCCGACTAGCGGCTCCGACAATGAGCAGTTCTTC
TRBD2	TRBV2	TRBJ2-3	CASSGGGLATGTDTQYF	TGTGCCAGCAGTGGAGGTGGACTAGCGACAGGCACAGATACGCAGTATTTT
NA	TRBV6-5	TRBJ1-3	CASRPGGNGNTIYF	TGTGCCAGCAGACCGGGGGGAAACGGAAACACCATATATTTT
NA	TRBV13	TRBJ2-7	CATGRTPWAEQYF	TGTGCCACCGGGCGGACTCCTTGGGCCGAGCAGTACTTC
NA	TRBV29-1	TRBJ2-7	CSVGQGAGEQYF	TGCAGCGTTGGGCAGGGAGCGGGCGAGCAGTACTTC
NA	TRBV6-5	TRBJ2-2	CASSSPTGELFF	TGTGCCAGCAGTTCCCCTACCGGGGAGCTGTTTTTT
NA	TRBV19	TRBJ1-5	CASSIGGRLNQPQHF	TGTGCCAGTAGTATAGGGGGGCGGCTGAATCAGCCCCAGCATTTT
NA	TRBV6-6	TRBJ1-2	CASSYARGTNYGYTF	TGTGCCAGCAGTTACGCACGGGGAACTAACTATGGCTACACCTTC
NA	TRBV18	TRBJ2-7	CASSLNGGRGEQYF	TGTGCCAGCTCACTTAACGGGGGTCGGGGCGAGCAGTACTTC
NA	TRBV30	TRBJ2-2	CAWTAGGELFF	TGTGCCTGGACAGCGGGCGGGGAGCTGTTTTTT
TRBD1	TRBV29-1	TRBJ2-3	CSVEKGQGGTDTQYF	TGCAGCGTTGAGAAGGGGCAGGGGGGCACAGATACGCAGTATTTT
NA	TRBV5-4	TRBJ2-7	CASSRSAYEQYF	TGTGCCAGCAGCAGGAGCGCCTACGAGCAGTACTTC
NA	TRBV6-5	TRBJ2-7	CASSQPGQLYEQYF	TGTGCCAGCAGTCAACCTGGACAGCTCTACGAGCAGTACTTC
NA	TRBV27	TRBJ1-1	CAAGRPNTEAFF	TGTGCCGCGGGGAGGCCGAACACTGAAGCTTTCTTT